The following is a T cell receptor beta chain sequence with its context. Which antigen it targets is not known. Base qualities are not recorded, but no much larger clone differs from it by a single base. Interpreted using the paper, the treatment or condition label stands for: in vitro stimulation with specific CMV peptide epitopes to enrich CMV-specific T cells. These data originate in a study of T cell repertoires in cytomegalovirus infection (dated by TCRdb to about 2019). About the investigation overall: The peptide stimulations were aimed at well-studied HLA-B-restricted epitopes as well as recently identified HLA-C-restricted CMV epitopes, whose presentation resists viral immunomodulation. Donor HLA type was relevant to the analysis, as public TCR beta signatures indicated carriage of CMV infection together with the matching HLA type. Study-level results and caveats: In the ex vivo response, HLA-C-restricted CMV-specific TCR beta clonotypes were dominant, and in two of eight donors the single most frequent clonotype came from this HLA-C-restricted group. Cumulative frequency of public TCR beta family members discriminated carriers of CMV infection plus the relevant HLA type in this cohort and an independent roughly 340-donor cohort.

Sequencing took place on an Illumina HiSeq 1500. Clones were called with MiXCR by TCRdb after fastp trimmed the public reads at Q25, and only in-frame beta chains were retained. Rows with a matching CDR3 protein are joined into one entry that keeps the most common DNA and genes. The table for this sample lists roughly 920,000 distinct CDR3 sequences; around a third of them were counted only once. The top ten clones comprise about 14% of the sample. CDR3 length: 14 amino acids, cysteine to phenylalanine. Only the CDR3 DNA is retained, 42 bases long and in frame from the first base. The CDR1 and CDR2 encoded by the germline V gene (reference sequence) are SGHKS and YYEKEE. V loses 2 bases of germline sequence and J loses 1 base, and the interval between the two ends is 10 bases.

This clonotype was sampled from a human donor in good health (CMV status not recorded). Some clones in this sample may be carry-over from other donors' samples. The source material was cultured CD8+ T cells from PBMCs, sampled from culture after CMV antigen stimulation. This sequence uses TRBV5-5 and TRBJ2-7, with the D gene uncertain. The DNA is as follows: TGTGCCAGCAGCTTCGAGACCGTATCCTACGAGCAGTACTTC. The resulting protein is CASSFETVSYEQYF.